This T cell receptor (beta chain) comes out of a study of CD8+CD57+ T cells in acquired aplastic anemia. In the study overall: Yields of DNA that came from sorted CD4+ and CD8+ cells averaged around 3 ug.

General study results and limits: Approximately 27 CD8+ CDR3 sequences occurred in both the patients and the controls. The study found no significant CD8+ Simpson's diversity difference between patients and controls.

This CDR3 comprises 14 residues. With 1 base removed from V and 0 bases from J, the gap between germline ends came to 7 bases. CDR1 and CDR2 from the germline V gene are SQVTM and ANQGSEA. This clonotype was picked up one time. The antigen remains undetermined. TCR beta VDJ combinations and CDR3 sequences were profiled from genomic DNA. MiXCR, applied by TCRdb to the reads, yields one record per CDR3 protein. Here the sample spans 100,000 to 150,000 distinct CDR3 sequences, 40% being singletons. All sequencing subjects had displayed CD8+CD57+ cell expansion on flow cytometry. No patient had been given any therapy when blood was sampled.

J is TRBJ1-3 and V is TRBV29-1; D is undetermined. This clonotype originated in a human donor with aplastic anemia. Material: sorted CD4+, CD8+, or CD8+CD57+ T cells (not recorded which) from PBMCs. In nucleotides, the CDR3 is TGCAGCGTTGAAGCACACAACTCTGGAAACACCATATATTTT. Translated, it gives CSVEAHNSGNTIYF. Complete variable domain (other parts from reference TRBV29-1 and TRBJ1-3): SAVISQKPSRDICQRGTSLTIQCQVDSQVTMMFWYRQQPGQSLTLIATANQGSEATYESGFVIDKFPISRPNLTFSTLTVSNMSPEDSSIYLCSVEAHNSGNTIYFGEGSWLTVV.